These 12 T cell receptor beta chains share one sample of origin, sequenced in a study of control samples from healthy donors and cancer patients. The table came from immunoSEQ multiplex PCR; TCRdb's copy has only in-frame clones and leaves some out. The data show over 110,000 clones, with approximately 91% seen just once and around 8.2% held by the top ten. Sequencing used blood. Source of these receptors: a woman aged 25 to 39 in good health.

The chain is built from TRBV28 and TRBJ2-7; D is unclear. V was trimmed by 5 bases and J by 3 bases, leaving 20 bases between them. Germline assignment: CDR1 MDHEN and CDR2 SYDVKM. This CDR3 has 16 residues. CDR3 bases: TGTGCCAGCAGTCTACCCTCCCCGGGCTCCCACTACGAGCAGTACTTC. Translating it yields CASSLPSPGSHYEQYF.

This CDR3 is CASSRARQGSTDTQYF. The CDR3 coding sequence is TGTGCCAGCAGCCGCGCTCGACAGGGAAGCACAGATACGCAGTATTTT. The chain joins TRBV3-1 (or the pseudogene TRBV3-2) to TRBJ2-3, with 7 bases lining up with TRBD1. The CDR3 contains 16 residues. Looked up from germline, CDR1 is LGHDT and CDR2 is YNNKEL (reference sequence). Trimming removed 4 bases from V and 0 bases from J; junction bases left unmatched: 7.

The gene calls are TRBV28 and TRBJ1-2, with a tentative D call TRBD1 (6 bases). The V end was cut by 5 bases, the J end by 7 bases, with 20 bases between. The germline V gene encodes CDR1 MDHEN and CDR2 SYDVKM. This CDR3 spans 15 amino acids. CDR3 loop: CASSARGGQIFGYTF. The CDR3 nucleotides read TGTGCCAGCAGTGCCCGAGGGGGGCAGATATTTGGCTACACCTTC.

The chain couples TRBV5-1 to TRBJ2-3; D perhaps matches TRBD1 (8 bases). CDR3 length equals 14 residues. Germline CDR1 SGHRS, CDR2 YFSETQ. V lost 4 bases to trimming and J lost 4 bases, with 13 bases between them. In DNA form, the CDR3 reads TGCGCCAGCAGCCCACAGGGGGGGCCAGATACGCAGTATTTT. Its translation is CASSPQGGPDTQYF.

The chain joins TRBV9 to TRBJ1-6, with a tentative D call TRBD1 (5 bases). CDR3 size: 14 residues. V was trimmed by 0 bases and J by 9 bases, leaving 10 bases between them. Germline V gives CDR1 SGDLS, CDR2 YYNGEE. CDR3 sequence: CASSVGQKLSPLHF. The CDR3 nucleotides are TGTGCCAGCAGCGTAGGACAGAAACTTTCACCCCTCCACTTT.

In its sample, this clone ranks as medium-sized (0.01 to 0.1%). The J gene is TRBJ2-1, the V gene TRBV11-2; unclear D gene. The ends were cut back, 1 base at V and 1 base at J, with 8 bases in the middle. The CDR3 is 15 residues long. Germline V gene sequence: CDR1 SGHAT, CDR2 FQNNGV. The CDR3 sequence: CASSLGSVSYNEQFF. In nucleotides, the CDR3 is TGTGCCAGCAGCTTAGGGTCTGTTTCCTACAATGAGCAGTTCTTC.

J is TRBJ2-2 and V is TRBV5-1, with TRBD1 matching 7 bases. With 5 bases clipped from V and 7 bases from J, the junction kept 8 bases outside the gene matches. Germline V CDR1 and CDR2: SGHRS, YFSETQ. The CDR3 spans 14 residues. CDR3 coding DNA: TGCGCCAGCAGTTCAGGGGGAAGTGGCGGGGAGCTGTTTTTT. Its protein product is CASSSGGSGGELFF.

This chain joins TRBV5-1 and TRBJ2-1, with D maybe TRBD2 (6 bases). The CDR3 loop spans 14 amino acids. V was cut by 3 bases and J by 6 bases, with 13 bases left in between. Germline loops: CDR1 SGHRS, CDR2 YFSETQ. In DNA form, the CDR3 reads TGCGCCAGCAGCTCTAGCGCCCGACCCAATGAGCAGTTCTTC. Its translation: CASSSSARPNEQFF.

The chain recombines TRBV29-1 with TRBJ1-2; D gene ambiguous. From germline, CDR1 is SQVTM and CDR2 ANQGSEA. The CDR3 is made up of 13 amino acids. V shed 7 bases and J shed 11 bases, with 23 bases lying between them. In nucleotides, the CDR3 is TGCAGCGGCTTTACAGCTGACACCCAGGCTTACACCTTC. It codes for CSGFTADTQAYTF.

The chain joins TRBV7-9 to TRBJ2-3; D call uncertain. CDR1 is SEHNR, CDR2 FQNEAQ, per germline (reference sequence). The ends were cut back, 4 bases at V and 0 bases at J, with 8 bases in the middle. CDR3 length: 14 residues. The CDR3 protein is CASSSSPSTDTQYF. The CDR3 nucleotides are TGTGCCAGCAGCTCGAGCCCTAGCACAGATACGCAGTATTTT.

The chain carries TRBV5-5 and TRBJ2-3; 7 bases line up with TRBD1. V was pared by 8 bases and J by 0 bases, with 9 bases of the junction left unmatched. The CDR3 contains 15 residues. The germline V gene encodes CDR1 SGHKS and CDR2 YYEKEE (reference sequence). Here the CDR3 DNA reads TGTGCCAGTGAAAGGGGGACAGCCAGCACAGATACGCAGTATTTT. As protein: CASERGTASTDTQYF.

This clone was observed a handful of times. The chain combines TRBV28 with TRBJ1-6; D is perhaps TRBD1 (5 bases). Germline V gene data show CDR1 as MDHEN and CDR2 as SYDVKM. CDR3 length: 15 residues. Trimming left V 7 bases short and J 8 bases short, with 18 bases between. The CDR3 DNA sequence: TGTGCCAGCACCATGGACACAACCGGCTATTCACCCCTCCACTTT. Amino acids: CASTMDTTGYSPLHF.